The following is a T cell receptor (beta chain) sequence with its context. Amplified TCR beta CDR3 regions derived from RNA transcripts. First-round RT-PCR targeting the TCR CDR3 was performed with the HTBI primer set. Via MiXCR, TCRdb re-called the multiplex PCR reads, giving one row per CDR3 protein. Of under 350,000 distinct CDR3 sequences listed, around 20% are singletons. The sample comes from a study of T cells in Graves' hyperthyroidism and ophthalmopathy. CDR3 size: 15 residues. Trimming removed 2 bases from V and 2 bases from J, with 10 bases in between. CDR1 and CDR2 (germline): SNHLY, FYNNEI.

V is TRBV2 and J is TRBJ1-3; no clear D. The source of this sequence is a woman in her forties or fifties with Graves' hyperthyroidism. The sample taken for sequencing was blood. Here the CDR3 DNA reads TGTGCCAGCAGTGAATGGGCTTATGCTGGAAACACCATATATTTT. Translated: CASSEWAYAGNTIYF.